This TCR beta chain originates from a study of T cell responses to AZD1222 COVID-19 vaccine. Points from the study as a whole: The study identified only a handful of AZD1222 recipients as seropositive at baseline. With dominance at 160-218 and 743-854, vaccine-associated CD4 TCRs spanned spike.

Second-dose intervals near 4 or 12 weeks were combined. The CDR3 loop spans 14 amino acids. Between the trimmed V and J ends, which lost 0 bases and 8 bases, there was a span of 13 bases. Per germline, CDR1 MGHRA and CDR2 YSYEKL. About this clone: The antigen is undetermined.

Profiled with immunoSEQ multiplex PCR; TCRdb holds only in-frame clones, not every one. Of 55,000 to 65,000 clones listed, roughly 80% were seen once; the top ten hold about 3.7%. The chain has TRBV4-1 and TRBJ1-2; TRBD1 is a possible D gene (6 bases). The receptor was isolated from an adult who received the AZD1222 COVID-19 vaccine. The source material was peripheral blood, sampled 28 days after the second AZD1222 dose. The CDR3 protein is CASSQEGTIPGYTF. The CDR3 bases are TGCGCCAGCAGCCAAGAAGGGACAATCCCCGGCTACACCTTC.